This TCR beta chain was sequenced during a study of Graves' ophthalmopathy and Graves' hyperthyroidism. General observations from the study: Blood contained most expanded thyroid clonotypes exceeding 0.001 frequency.

V lost 4 bases to trimming and J lost 5 bases, with 21 bases between them. Germline lookup yields CDR1 SGDLS and CDR2 YYNGEE. The CDR3 spans 16 residues. Amplification of the TCR beta CDR3 regions used RNA transcripts (as template). Amplification began with first-round RT-PCR using HTBI primers, then second-round multiplex PCR was performed. TCRdb reprocessed the multiplex PCR reads with MiXCR, giving one entry per CDR3 protein. The table records about 740,000 distinct CDR3 sequences, roughly two fifths of them present only once. This clonotype was counted at least ten times. Its antigen is not known. The source material was peripheral blood. The clonotype was recovered from an adult man with Graves' ophthalmopathy. The chain recombines TRBV9 with TRBJ1-2; the D gene is possibly TRBD1 (6 bases). The CDR3 bases are TGTGCCAGCAGCCCTACTCATGCGGACAGACAGTATGGCTACACCTTC. This codes for CASSPTHADRQYGYTF.